Presented here are 9 T cell receptor beta chains from one specimen sequenced in a study of somatic mutations in cytotoxic T cells in rheumatoid arthritis. Profiled with immunoSEQ multiplex PCR; TCRdb holds only in-frame clones, not every one. The data show fewer than 40,000 clones, approximately 78% seen once. Sequencing was performed on CD8+ T cells sorted from blood. The receptors were sampled from an adult with rheumatoid arthritis.

The chain combines TRBV7-2 with TRBJ2-7; 10 bases align to TRBD1. The CDR3 loop spans 15 amino acids. The J segment lost 4 bases and the V segment lost 3 bases, leaving 6 bases of the junction unmatched. Germline V gene lookup returns CDR1 SGHTA and CDR2 FQGNSA. CDR3: CASSFRDRGGYEQYF. DNA for the CDR3: TGTGCCAGCAGCTTTCGGGACAGGGGCGGTTACGAGCAGTACTTC.

The V gene is TRBV7-9, the J gene TRBJ1-1, with D possibly matching TRBD1 (6 bases). The CDR3 covers 15 residues. Germline-derived CDR1 and CDR2 are SEHNR and FQNEAQ (reference sequence). With 0 bases removed from V and 4 bases from J, the gap between germline ends came to 12 bases. The CDR3 region is CASSLAQGLATEAFF. The CDR3 DNA reads TGTGCCAGCAGCTTAGCGCAGGGGCTGGCCACTGAAGCTTTCTTT. The full variable domain, completed using reference TRBV7-9 and TRBJ1-1, is DTGVSQNPRHKITKRGQNVTFRCDPISEHNRLYWYRQTLGQGPEFLTYFQNEAQLEKSRLLSDRFSAERPKGSFSTLEIQRTEQGDSAMYLCASSLAQGLATEAFFGQGTRLTVV.

The V and J genes are TRBV2 and TRBJ2-1; 7 positions match TRBD2. This CDR3 has 15 residues. V shed 5 bases and J 2 bases; nucleotides not matched to a gene: 6. The germline CDR1 and CDR2 sequences are SNHLY and FYNNEI. CDR3 DNA sequence: TGTGCCAGCAGTCCCGGACTAGTAGCCTACAATGAGCAGTTCTTC. Its translation: CASSPGLVAYNEQFF.

This chain uses TRBV5-1 with TRBJ1-6, with D unclear. The germline CDR1 and CDR2 sequences are SGHRS and YFSETQ. The CDR3 covers 16 residues. V lost 0 bases and J lost 4, with 11 bases in between. The CDR3 loop is CASSLVAAGYNSPLHF. CDR3 nucleotides: TGCGCCAGCAGCTTGGTCGCAGCCGGGTATAATTCACCCCTCCACTTT. The full variable domain, with the rest looked up from reference TRBV5-1 and TRBJ1-6, is KAGVTQTPRYLIKTRGQQVTLSCSPISGHRSVSWYQQTPGQGLQFLFEYFSETQRNKGNFPGRFSGRQFSNSRSEMNVSTLELGDSALYLCASSLVAAGYNSPLHFGNGTRLTVT.

The chain joins TRBV5-6 to TRBJ2-2, with 12 bases lining up with TRBD1. There are 18 residues in the CDR3. Trimming at V came to 4 bases and at J to 5 bases, leaving 12 bases not matched to a gene. The germline V gene encodes CDR1 SGHDT and CDR2 YYEEEE. Written as DNA, the CDR3 is TGTGCCAGCAGCCCAAAGGGTAGGGGACAGGGGGCGACCGGGGAGCTGTTTTTT. This codes for CASSPKGRGQGATGELFF.

This clone was counted between two and nine times. The V gene is TRBV7-9, the J gene TRBJ2-7; the D gene is possibly TRBD1 (5 bases). CDR3 length: 13 residues. V gave up 3 bases and J gave up 6 bases, with 12 bases separating them. CDR1 and CDR2 (germline): SEHNR, FQNEAQ (reference sequence). The CDR3 is CASSLGQGGEQYF. The CDR3 region has the DNA TGTGCCAGCAGCTTGGGGCAGGGTGGCGAGCAGTACTTC.

This rearrangement joins TRBV5-1 to TRBJ1-1; D remains unclear. This CDR3 has 12 amino acids. Between the trimmed V and J ends, which lost 1 base and 5 bases, there was a span of 6 bases. Germline V lookup: CDR1 SGHRS, CDR2 YFSETQ. DNA for the CDR3: TGCGCCAGCAGCTTGTTGGGGACTGAAGCTTTCTTT. Protein product: CASSLLGTEAFF.

V is TRBV29-1 and J is TRBJ1-2; 9 bases are a match to TRBD1. In germline, CDR1 is SQVTM, CDR2 ANQGSEA. V gave up 7 bases and J gave up 6 bases; unmatched junction bases: 6. This CDR3 is 12 amino acids long. The CDR3 nucleotides read TGCAGCGCTCTGACAGGGGGGGATGGCTACACCTTC. Amino acid sequence: CSALTGGDGYTF.

This chain links TRBV6-5 with TRBJ2-7, with D possibly TRBD2 on 6 matching bases. The germline gives CDR1 MNHEY, CDR2 SVGAGI. The CDR3 has 16 residues. Trimming stripped 0 bases from V and 0 bases from J, with 12 bases between. Written as DNA, the CDR3 is TGTGCCAGCAGTTACTCGGCGGGGAGCTTCTCCTACGAGCAGTACTTC. As protein: CASSYSAGSFSYEQYF.